One sample yielded the 26 T cell receptor beta chains listed below, sequenced in a study of cytomegalovirus exposure and HLA in healthy donors. Amplification used 60 Vbeta primers and 13 Jbeta primers. TCRdb's copy holds only in-frame clones and misses some; the assay was immunoSEQ multiplex PCR. Of 75,000 to 90,000 clones in the sample, around 70% are singletons; the top ten hold 11%. Sequences were obtained from PBMCs. These receptors originate from a woman between 40 and 50 years old in good health and CMV-seropositive.

This clone was observed at least ten times. The genes are TRBV5-1 and TRBJ1-1; tentatively, D is TRBD1 (6 bases). The ends were cut back, 4 bases at V and 3 bases at J, with 16 bases in the middle. Germline V gene sequence: CDR1 SGHRS, CDR2 YFSETQ. The CDR3 has 15 residues. The CDR3 DNA follows: TGCGCCAGCAGCCGTCCCATGGGGGCCGACACTGAAGCTTTCTTT. Translated, it gives CASSRPMGADTEAFF.

This sequence joins TRBV29-1 and TRBJ2-5, with 10 bases identical to TRBD2. The V gene end was trimmed by 7 bases and the J gene end by 1 base; junction bases not matched to a gene: 6. CDR3 length: 14 residues. CDR1 SQVTM and CDR2 ANQGSEA come from the germline V gene. CDR3 DNA: TGCAGCGCTCCACTAGCGGGGAGCCAAGAGACCCAGTACTTC. It is translated as CSAPLAGSQETQYF.

The CDR3 is CASSPQGATEAFF. CDR3 DNA sequence: TGCGCCAGCAGCCCACAGGGGGCCACTGAAGCTTTCTTT. The chain carries TRBV5-1 and TRBJ1-1; the match to TRBD1 covers 9 bases. The CDR3 consists of 13 residues. Germline V gene sequence: CDR1 SGHRS, CDR2 YFSETQ. Trimming removed 4 bases from V and 4 bases from J; junction bases left unmatched: 2.

The V call is TRBV5-1, the J call TRBJ1-2; D is undetermined. Germline-derived CDR1 and CDR2 are SGHRS and YFSETQ. Trimming took off 3 bases at V and 1 base at J, with 10 bases between the two ends. There are 14 residues in the CDR3. CDR3 amino acids: CASSSLSSNYGYTF. DNA of the CDR3: TGCGCCAGCAGCTCCCTTTCCAGTAACTATGGCTACACCTTC. Combining the CDR3 with reference TRBV5-1 and TRBJ1-2 gives the whole variable domain KAGVTQTPRYLIKTRGQQVTLSCSPISGHRSVSWYQQTPGQGLQFLFEYFSETQRNKGNFPGRFSGRQFSNSRSEMNVSTLELGDSALYLCASSSLSSNYGYTFGSGTRLTVV.

J is TRBJ2-7 and V is TRBV5-1, with D possibly being TRBD2 (6 bases). The germline CDR1 and CDR2 sequences are SGHRS and YFSETQ. The CDR3 runs 15 residues. The germline V and J ends were trimmed by 4 bases and 4 bases, with 18 bases remaining between them. CDR3 protein: CASSSSGTSLYEQYF. The DNA of the CDR3 is TGCGCCAGCAGCAGCTCAGGGACTTCCCTATACGAGCAGTACTTC.

This chain joins TRBV5-5 and TRBJ1-1; no clear D gene. Germline CDR1 is SGHKS and CDR2 is YYEKEE (reference sequence). Trimming pared 1 base from V and 5 bases from J, leaving 15 bases between. CDR3 length: 15 amino acids. The CDR3 sequence is CASSLQQSVWTEAFF. CDR3 nucleotide sequence: TGTGCCAGCAGCTTGCAACAGTCCGTATGGACTGAAGCTTTCTTT.

This rearrangement joins TRBV19 to TRBJ2-7; tentatively, D is TRBD1 (6 bases). The V gene lost 7 bases and the J gene lost 2 bases, with 12 bases spanning the gap. The germline V gene has CDR1 LNHDA and CDR2 SQIVND (reference sequence). The CDR3 totals 13 residues. DNA of the CDR3: TGTGCCAGTACCCCCCAGGGGACCTACGAGCAGTACTTC. Translation gives CASTPQGTYEQYF.

V gene TRBV4-3 combines with J gene TRBJ2-5; D possibly corresponds to TRBD2 (5 bases). V was shortened by 0 bases and J by 2 bases, with 10 bases between the two germline ends. This CDR3 has 15 residues. Germline V gene sequence: CDR1 LGHNA, CDR2 YSLEER. The CDR3 loop reads CASSQDPEEQETQYF. CDR3 bases: TGCGCCAGCAGCCAAGATCCGGAGGAGCAAGAGACCCAGTACTTC.

The chain joins TRBV7-6 to TRBJ2-3; 8 bases align to TRBD2. CDR1 and CDR2 (germline): SGHVS, FNYEAQ. With V trimmed by 5 bases and J by 6 bases, 4 bases remained unmatched. The CDR3 covers 13 residues. The chain's CDR3 is CASSPGGEDTQYF. The DNA for the CDR3 is TGTGCCAGCAGCCCGGGAGGGGAGGATACGCAGTATTTT. Complete variable domain (other parts from reference TRBV7-6 and TRBJ2-3): GAGVSQSPRYKVTKRGQDVALRCDPISGHVSLYWYRQALGQGPEFLTYFNYEAQQDKSGLPNDRFSAERPEGSISTLTIQRTEQRDSAMYRCASSPGGEDTQYFGPGTRLTVL.

This chain connects TRBV30 to TRBJ1-1; D perhaps matches TRBD1 (5 bases). CDR3 length: 11 amino acids. Germline loops: CDR1 GTSNPN, CDR2 SVGIG (reference sequence). Trimming pared 1 base from V and 8 bases from J, leaving 8 bases between. The CDR3 sequence is CAWSAGGEAFF. Here the CDR3 DNA reads TGTGCCTGGAGTGCGGGGGGAGAAGCTTTCTTT.

This rearrangement joins TRBV7-9 to TRBJ1-1, with D perhaps matching TRBD1 (6 bases). This CDR3 has 13 amino acids. With 5 bases removed from V and 8 bases from J, the gap between germline ends came to 15 bases. The germline V gene encodes CDR1 SEHNR and CDR2 FQNEAQ (reference sequence). CDR3 sequence: CASSRDTFSEAFF. In nucleotides, the CDR3 is TGTGCCAGCAGCCGGGACACCTTCTCGGAAGCTTTCTTT.

The sample holds one count of this clone. This CDR3 reads CASSRDTNSYEQYF. In nucleotides, the CDR3 is TGTGCCAGCAGCAGGGACACGAACTCCTACGAGCAGTACTTC. The rearrangement uses TRBV5-6 and TRBJ2-7; weak D call: TRBD1 (6 bases). Germline loops: CDR1 SGHDT, CDR2 YYEEEE. V lost 4 bases and J 0 bases, leaving 11 bases between the germline ends. The CDR3 sequence is 14 residues long.

Regarding this clone: The junction does not match germline at one end; this may be a read error. The chain joins TRBV29-1 to TRBJ1-1; no definite D call. The CDR3 has 12 amino acids. Germline V gene data show CDR1 as SQVTM and CDR2 as ANQGSEA. The CDR3 here is CSVEGGHPELVF. The CDR3 bases are TGCAGCGTTGAAGGAGGGCACCCAGAACTTGTCTTT.

The chain recombines TRBV28 with TRBJ1-1; D is uncertain. There are 12 residues in the CDR3. The germline CDR1 and CDR2 sequences are MDHEN and SYDVKM. Trimming took 8 bases from V and 7 from J, leaving 14 bases between them. The CDR3 protein is CASRGYFLEAFF. Here the CDR3 DNA reads TGTGCCAGCCGAGGGTATTTCCTTGAAGCTTTCTTT.

This chain joins TRBV5-8 and TRBJ1-2, with TRBD1 identical over 8 bases. CDR1 and CDR2 (germline): SGHTS, YDEGEE. The ends lost 3 bases at V and 5 bases at J; junction bases unmatched: 9. The CDR3 covers 15 residues. The CDR3 DNA is TGTGCCAGCAGCTATCCAGGGGGCTTTAAATATGGCTACACCTTC. It codes for CASSYPGGFKYGYTF.

The chain is built from TRBV30 and TRBJ1-2; no clear D gene. Germline CDR1 is GTSNPN and CDR2 is SVGIG (reference sequence). This CDR3 region has 11 residues. The V and J ends lost 3 bases and 5 bases respectively, with 7 bases between them. As DNA, the CDR3 is TGTGCCTGGAGACAGAAGTATGGCTACACCTTC. This translates into CAWRQKYGYTF. Full variable domain (rest looked up from reference TRBV30 and TRBJ1-2): SQTIHQWPATLVQPVGSPLSLECTVEGTSNPNLYWYRQAAGRGLQLLFYSVGIGQISSEVPQNLSASRPQDRQFILSSKKLLLSDSGFYLCAWRQKYGYTFGSGTRLTVV.

This clone was recorded once. The rearrangement links TRBV30 to TRBJ1-2; possibly TRBD1 for D (6 bases). The germline V gene encodes CDR1 GTSNPN and CDR2 SVGIG (reference sequence). The CDR3 has 14 amino acids. Deletions cut 5 bases from V and 7 bases from J, with 20 bases between. CDR3 sequence reads: CAWDGGGARSGYTF. CDR3 coding DNA: TGTGCCTGGGACGGCGGGGGGGCACGAAGTGGCTACACCTTC.

This clone was seen only a few times. V and J are TRBV21-1 and TRBJ2-5; the table calls TRBD2, which could not be checked here. TRBV21-1 is listed as a pseudogene. The CDR3 runs to 16 residues. CDR3 in amino acids: CARARPGGVFQETQYF. The CDR3 DNA is TGTGCCAGAGCCCGCCCGGGAGGGGTATTCCAAGAGACCCAGTACTTC.

The rearrangement links TRBV11-1 to TRBJ2-7; TRBD2 matches at 7 bases. Per the germline V gene, CDR1 is SGHAT and CDR2 is FQDESV (reference sequence). Germline trimming cut 5 bases from V and 3 bases from J; bases unmatched to any gene: 7. The CDR3 contains 14 residues. The CDR3 protein is CASSPGGTHYEQYF. CDR3 nucleotide sequence: TGTGCCAGCAGCCCCGGGGGGACCCACTACGAGCAGTACTTC.

CDR3: CASSYSMERGETQYF. As DNA, the CDR3 is TGTGCCAGCAGTTACTCGATGGAGCGGGGAGAGACCCAGTACTTC. This chain connects TRBV6-5 to TRBJ2-5; 7 nucleotides match TRBD2. Trimming removed 0 bases from V and 4 bases from J; junction bases left unmatched: 5. CDR3 length equals 15 residues. Germline V lookup: CDR1 MNHEY, CDR2 SVGAGI.

The V call is TRBV7-8, the J call TRBJ1-4; 8 bases agree with TRBD1. Losses at the gene ends were 3 bases for V and 0 bases for J; bases not matched to a gene: 3. This CDR3 is 16 amino acids long. CDR1 is SGHVS and CDR2 is FQNEAQ in the germline V gene. The DNA for the CDR3 is TGTGCCAGCAGCTTGATGGGACAGGCAACTAATGAAAAACTGTTTTTT. It is translated as CASSLMGQATNEKLFF. Supplemented by reference TRBV7-8 and TRBJ1-4, the full variable domain reads GAGVSQSPRYKVAKRGQDVALRCDPISGHVSLFWYQQALGQGPEFLTYFQNEAQLDKSGLPSDRFFAERPEGSVSTLKIQRTQQEDSAVYLCASSLMGQATNEKLFFGSGTQLSVL.

The chain recombines TRBV25-1 with TRBJ1-6; D might be TRBD1 (5 bases). Trimming stripped 6 bases from V and 8 bases from J, with 20 bases between. Germline V CDR1 and CDR2: MGHDK, SYGVNS. CDR3 size: 16 residues. CDR3 DNA sequence: TGTGCCAGCAGGCGAGCGAGGACCCGGGGGGATTCACCCCTCCACTTT. It is translated as CASRRARTRGDSPLHF. The whole variable domain, filled in from reference TRBV25-1 and TRBJ1-6, reads EADIYQTPRYLVIGTGKKITLECSQTMGHDKMYWYQQDPGMELHLIHYSYGVNSTEKGDLSSESTVSRIRTEHFPLTLESARPSHTSQYLCASRRARTRGDSPLHFGNGTRLTVT.

The chain carries TRBV14 and TRBJ1-2; D is undetermined. Germline assignment: CDR1 SGHDN and CDR2 FVKESK. The CDR3 spans 13 residues. Trimming shortened V by 6 bases and J by 3 bases, and 11 bases separated the two germline ends. CDR3 sequence: CASSLLSDYGYTF. The CDR3 bases are TGTGCCAGCAGTCTTTTATCTGACTATGGCTACACCTTC. Full variable domain (rest looked up from reference TRBV14 and TRBJ1-2): EAGVTQFPSHSVIEKGQTVTLRCDPISGHDNLYWYRRVMGKEIKFLLHFVKESKQDESGMPNNRFLAERTGGTYSTLKVQPAELEDSGVYFCASSLLSDYGYTFGSGTRLTVV.

The rearrangement joins TRBV6-4 to TRBJ2-3; 8 positions agree with TRBD2. The CDR3 loop spans 16 amino acids. The ends lost 2 bases at V and 2 bases at J; junction bases unmatched: 6. Germline CDR1 MRHNA, CDR2 SNTAGT. The chain's CDR3 is CASSDVAGSDTDTQYF. The CDR3 region has the DNA TGTGCCAGCAGTGACGTAGCGGGGAGCGACACAGATACGCAGTATTTT.

The V gene is TRBV7-9, the J gene TRBJ2-7, with 10 bases fitting TRBD1. V was pared by 4 bases and J by 3 bases, with 6 bases of the junction left unmatched. The germline CDR1 and CDR2 sequences are SEHNR and FQNEAQ (reference sequence). The CDR3 length is 15 residues. DNA of the CDR3: TGTGCCAGCAGCTCCGTCTGGACAGGGGGCTACGAGCAGTACTTC. It codes for CASSSVWTGGYEQYF.

The chain combines TRBV7-2 with TRBJ2-7; perhaps TRBD2 as D (7 bases). Germline CDR1 is SGHTA and CDR2 is FQGNSA. The CDR3 is 15 residues long. V lost 3 bases to trimming and J lost 2 bases, with 14 bases between them. CDR3 nucleotide sequence: TGTGCCAGCAGCTTGGGGGGCGGGGGCACCTACGAGCAGTACTTC. This sequence encodes CASSLGGGGTYEQYF.